These 12 T cell receptor beta chains originate from one sample sequenced in a study of blood T cell repertoires in COVID-19. Data came from immunoSEQ multiplex PCR; TCRdb stores just in-frame clones and leaves some out. This sample carries a few hundred thousand clones, 84% of them seen once, and the ten largest clones take approximately 13%. Sequencing was performed on peripheral blood. These receptors all stem from a human donor in a cohort sampled during active COVID-19.

J is TRBJ2-5 and V is TRBV18, with 10 bases matching TRBD2. CDR1 and CDR2 (germline): KGHSH, LQKENI. The V and J ends lost 3 bases and 4 bases, in that order; junction bases with no gene match: 5. The CDR3 is made up of 15 amino acids. The CDR3 protein is CASSPASGSRETQYF. The CDR3 DNA follows: TGTGCCAGCTCACCCGCTAGCGGGAGTCGAGAGACCCAGTACTTC.

This clone was recorded only once. The chain carries TRBV18 and TRBJ2-3, with 13 bases aligning to TRBD2. This CDR3 has 16 residues. Germline V gives CDR1 KGHSH, CDR2 LQKENI. J was trimmed by 10 bases and V by 0 bases; bases with no gene match: 7. The CDR3 DNA follows: TGTGCCAGCTCACCACCGATCGGACTAGCGGGAGTGGCGCAGTATTTT. This sequence encodes CASSPPIGLAGVAQYF.

The gene calls are TRBV27 and TRBJ2-7, with a weak D call TRBD1 (6 bases). The germline gives CDR1 MNHEY, CDR2 SMNVEV (reference sequence). Trimming left V 5 bases short and J 1 base short, with 12 bases between. This CDR3 has 14 residues. The CDR3 protein is CASSRLGASYEQYF. CDR3 sequence (DNA): TGTGCCAGCAGTCGCTTGGGGGCTTCCTACGAGCAGTACTTC.

The chain combines TRBV27 with TRBJ2-2; D is perhaps TRBD2 (6 bases). Trimming took 4 bases from V and 0 from J, leaving 15 bases between them. Germline loops: CDR1 MNHEY, CDR2 SMNVEV (reference sequence). CDR3 length: 17 residues. The CDR3 loop reads CASSSINSGPNTGELFF. The CDR3 DNA sequence: TGTGCCAGCAGTTCTATTAATAGCGGACCGAACACCGGGGAGCTGTTTTTT.

CDR3 loop: CASSFRDRSYEQYF. The CDR3 coding sequence is TGTGCCAGCAGCTTCCGGGACAGGTCCTACGAGCAGTACTTC. The gene calls are TRBV11-2 and TRBJ2-7; TRBD1 matches at 8 bases. J was trimmed by 1 base and V by 3 bases; bases with no gene match: 2. This CDR3 spans 14 amino acids. The germline gives CDR1 SGHAT, CDR2 FQNNGV.

This chain uses TRBV6-2 or TRBV6-3 with TRBJ2-2; 7 bases are a match to TRBD2. Looked up from germline, CDR1 is MNHEY and CDR2 is SVGEGT. With 0 bases clipped from V and 6 bases from J, the junction kept 4 bases outside the gene matches. This CDR3 region has 15 residues. This CDR3 reads CASSYSGGPAGELFF. The CDR3, as DNA: TGTGCCAGCAGTTACTCGGGAGGGCCGGCCGGGGAGCTGTTTTTT.

This clone was found once. V gene TRBV27 combines with J gene TRBJ1-4; D is perhaps TRBD1 (5 bases). The CDR3 runs 15 residues. CDR1 is MNHEY, CDR2 SMNVEV, per germline (reference sequence). V dropped 1 base and J dropped 1 base, with 7 bases sitting between them. The CDR3 coding sequence is TGTGCCAGCAGTTTATATCAGGGAACTAATGAAAAACTGTTTTTT. Residues: CASSLYQGTNEKLFF.

This chain uses TRBV30 with TRBJ2-7; D perhaps matches TRBD2 (6 bases). V lost 6 bases, J lost 0 bases, and 9 bases lay in between. The CDR3 sequence is 12 residues long. Germline CDR1 and CDR2: GTSNPN and SVGIG (reference sequence). The CDR3: CACGTASYEQYF. CDR3 nucleotides: TGTGCCTGTGGGACTGCCTCCTACGAGCAGTACTTC.

The chain employs TRBV20-1 and TRBJ1-2, with 7 bases that match TRBD1. The CDR3 sequence is 13 residues long. Germline V CDR1 and CDR2: DFQATT, SNEGSKA (reference sequence). V dropped 3 bases and J dropped 8; count of bases not matched to a gene: 9. The CDR3 loop is CSASLLTGKGYTF. CDR3 bases: TGCAGTGCTAGTCTACTGACAGGGAAAGGCTACACCTTC.

The rearrangement uses TRBV11-2 and TRBJ1-4, with no clear D. The germline CDR1 and CDR2 sequences are SGHAT and FQNNGV. This CDR3 contains 15 residues. Trimming left V 1 base short and J 3 bases short, with 9 bases between. The CDR3, as DNA: TGTGCCAGCAGCTTAGTAGCGTCAGCTAATGAAAAACTGTTTTTT. It translates to CASSLVASANEKLFF.

The CDR3 spells CASSPGQGETDTQYF. The CDR3 DNA is TGTGCCAGCTCTCCGGGACAGGGGGAAACAGATACGCAGTATTTT. The rearrangement uses TRBV18 and TRBJ2-3; TRBD1 matches 11 bases. V trimming: 6 bases; J trimming: 3 bases; junction bases outside the gene matches: 5. This CDR3 is built from 15 residues. Germline values: CDR1 KGHSH, CDR2 LQKENI.

This clone was counted a single time. The V gene is TRBV27, the J gene TRBJ2-1, with D hard to call. Trimming took off 6 bases at V and 9 bases at J, with 12 bases between the two ends. The CDR3 sequence is 12 residues long. Germline V gene data show CDR1 as MNHEY and CDR2 as SMNVEV (reference sequence). This CDR3 is CASRGSYGEQFF. CDR3 bases: TGTGCCAGCAGGGGCAGCTATGGTGAGCAGTTCTTC.